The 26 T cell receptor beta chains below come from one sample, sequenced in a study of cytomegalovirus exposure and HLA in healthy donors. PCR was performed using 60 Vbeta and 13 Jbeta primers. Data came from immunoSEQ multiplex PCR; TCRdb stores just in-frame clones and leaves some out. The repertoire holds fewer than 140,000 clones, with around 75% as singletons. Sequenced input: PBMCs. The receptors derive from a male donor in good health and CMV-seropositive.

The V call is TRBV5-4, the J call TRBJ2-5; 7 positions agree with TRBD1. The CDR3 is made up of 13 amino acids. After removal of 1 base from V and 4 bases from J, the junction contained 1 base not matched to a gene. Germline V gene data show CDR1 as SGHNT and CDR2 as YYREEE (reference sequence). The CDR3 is CASSLQGVETQYF. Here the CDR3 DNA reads TGTGCCAGCAGCTTGCAGGGGGTAGAGACCCAGTACTTC. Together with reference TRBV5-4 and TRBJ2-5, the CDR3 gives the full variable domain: ETGVTQSPTHLIKTRGQQVTLRCSSQSGHNTVSWYQQALGQGPQFIFQYYREEENGRGNFPPRFSGLQFPNYSSELNVNALELDDSALYLCASSLQGVETQYFGPGTRLLVL.

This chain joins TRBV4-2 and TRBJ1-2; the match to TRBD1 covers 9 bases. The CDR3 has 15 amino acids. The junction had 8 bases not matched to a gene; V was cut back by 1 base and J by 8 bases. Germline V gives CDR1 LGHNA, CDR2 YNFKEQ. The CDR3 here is CASSQVTPGQGGYTF. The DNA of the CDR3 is TGTGCCAGCAGCCAAGTTACACCGGGACAGGGCGGCTACACCTTC.

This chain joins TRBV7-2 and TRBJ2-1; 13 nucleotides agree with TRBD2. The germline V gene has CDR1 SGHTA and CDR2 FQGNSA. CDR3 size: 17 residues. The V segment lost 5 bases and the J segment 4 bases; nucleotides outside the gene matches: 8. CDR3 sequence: CASSLRRTSGSYNEQFF. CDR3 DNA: TGTGCCAGCAGCCTTCGACGGACTAGCGGGAGTTACAATGAGCAGTTCTTC.

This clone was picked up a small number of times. CDR3 region: CSVEDQLRGHVSGELFF. The CDR3 DNA reads as TGCAGCGTTGAAGATCAGTTGCGGGGGCACGTGTCCGGGGAGCTGTTTTTT. The chain has TRBV29-1 and TRBJ2-2; weak D call: TRBD2 (7 bases). The CDR3 runs to 17 residues. CDR1 is SQVTM and CDR2 is ANQGSEA in the germline V gene. V dropped 0 bases and J dropped 6 bases, with 20 bases sitting between them.

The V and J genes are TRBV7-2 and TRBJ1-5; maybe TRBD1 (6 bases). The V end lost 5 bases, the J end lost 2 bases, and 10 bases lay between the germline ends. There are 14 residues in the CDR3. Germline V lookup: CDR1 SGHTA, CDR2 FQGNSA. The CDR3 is CASSPQGGNQPQHF. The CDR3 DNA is TGTGCCAGCAGCCCACAGGGAGGCAATCAGCCCCAGCATTTT.

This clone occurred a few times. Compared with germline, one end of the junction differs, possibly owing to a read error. CDR3 region: CASSQDPTQGHQPQNF. Here the CDR3 DNA reads TGCGCCAGCAGCCAAGACCCTACCCAGGGGCATCAGCCCCAGAATTTT. V is TRBV4-1 and J is TRBJ1-5, with D maybe TRBD1 (6 bases). Germline V gives CDR1 MGHRA, CDR2 YSYEKL. The CDR3 totals 16 residues.

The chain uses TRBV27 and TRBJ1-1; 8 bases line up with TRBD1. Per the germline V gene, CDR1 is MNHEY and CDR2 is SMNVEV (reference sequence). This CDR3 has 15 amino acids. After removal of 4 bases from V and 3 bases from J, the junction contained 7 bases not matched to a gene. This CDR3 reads CASSSMTGEYTEAFF. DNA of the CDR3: TGTGCCAGCAGTTCCATGACAGGGGAATACACTGAAGCTTTCTTT.

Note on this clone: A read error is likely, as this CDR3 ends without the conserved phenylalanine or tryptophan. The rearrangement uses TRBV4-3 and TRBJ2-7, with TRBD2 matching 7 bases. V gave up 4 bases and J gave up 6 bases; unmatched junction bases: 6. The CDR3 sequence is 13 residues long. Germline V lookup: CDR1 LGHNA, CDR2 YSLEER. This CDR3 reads CASSLSSGGEQYL. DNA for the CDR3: TGCGCCAGCAGCCTTTCGTCGGGGGGCGAGCAGTACCTC.

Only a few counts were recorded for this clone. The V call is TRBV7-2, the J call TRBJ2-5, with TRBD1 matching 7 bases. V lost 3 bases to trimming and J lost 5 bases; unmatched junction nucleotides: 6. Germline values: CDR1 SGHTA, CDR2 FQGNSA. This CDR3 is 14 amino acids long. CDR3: CASSFDRVGETQYF. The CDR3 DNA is TGTGCCAGCAGCTTCGACAGGGTAGGGGAGACCCAGTACTTC.

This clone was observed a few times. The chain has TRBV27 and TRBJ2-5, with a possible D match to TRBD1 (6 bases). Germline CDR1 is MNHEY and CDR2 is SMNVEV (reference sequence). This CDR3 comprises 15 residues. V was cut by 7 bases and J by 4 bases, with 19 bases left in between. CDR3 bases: TGTGCCAGCACCCGGATGGGGGCCCAAACAGAGACCCAGTACTTC. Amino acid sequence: CASTRMGAQTETQYF.

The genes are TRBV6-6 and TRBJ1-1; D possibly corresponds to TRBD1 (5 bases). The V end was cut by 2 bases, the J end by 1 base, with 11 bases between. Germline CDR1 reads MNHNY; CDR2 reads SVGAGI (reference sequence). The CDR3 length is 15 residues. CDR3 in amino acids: CASSYGWGGNTEAFF. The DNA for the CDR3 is TGTGCCAGCAGTTACGGGTGGGGGGGGAACACTGAAGCTTTCTTT.

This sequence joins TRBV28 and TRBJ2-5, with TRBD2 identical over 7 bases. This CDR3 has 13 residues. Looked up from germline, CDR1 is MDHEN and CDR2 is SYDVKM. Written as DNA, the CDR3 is TGTGGGACGGCGGGGAGGGTCCAAGAGACCCAGTACTTC. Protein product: CGTAGRVQETQYF.

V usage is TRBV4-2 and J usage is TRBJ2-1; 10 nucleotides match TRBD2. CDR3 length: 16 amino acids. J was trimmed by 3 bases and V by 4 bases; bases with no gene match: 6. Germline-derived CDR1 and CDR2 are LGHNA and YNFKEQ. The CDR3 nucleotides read TGTGCCAGCAGCCGGGTCCTAGCGGGAGACTACAATGAGCAGTTCTTC. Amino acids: CASSRVLAGDYNEQFF.

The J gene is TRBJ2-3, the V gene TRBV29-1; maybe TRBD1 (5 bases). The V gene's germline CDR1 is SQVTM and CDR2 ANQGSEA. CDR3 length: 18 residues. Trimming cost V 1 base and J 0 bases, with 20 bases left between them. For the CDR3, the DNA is TGCAGCGTTGAAGCCAGGGCCAGATCCCGAGGCAGCACAGATACGCAGTATTTT. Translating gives CSVEARARSRGSTDTQYF.

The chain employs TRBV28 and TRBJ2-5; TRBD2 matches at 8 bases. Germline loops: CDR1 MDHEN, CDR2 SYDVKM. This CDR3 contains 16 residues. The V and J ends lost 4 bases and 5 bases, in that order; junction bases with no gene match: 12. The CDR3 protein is CASSYLAGIGMETQYF. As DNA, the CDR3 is TGTGCCAGCAGTTACCTAGCGGGTATAGGCATGGAGACCCAGTACTTC.

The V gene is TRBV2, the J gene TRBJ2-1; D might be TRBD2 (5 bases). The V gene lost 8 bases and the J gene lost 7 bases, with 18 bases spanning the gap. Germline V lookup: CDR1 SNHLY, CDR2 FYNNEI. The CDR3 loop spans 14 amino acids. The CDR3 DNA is TGTGCCAGCTCTCGGGAAGAGCGGTCTAATGAGCAGTTCTTC. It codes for CASSREERSNEQFF.

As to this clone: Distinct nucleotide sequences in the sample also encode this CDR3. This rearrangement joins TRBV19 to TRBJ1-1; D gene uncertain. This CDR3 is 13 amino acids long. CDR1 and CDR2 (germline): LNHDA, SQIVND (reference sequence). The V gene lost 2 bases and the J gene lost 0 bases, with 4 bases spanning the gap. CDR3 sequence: CASSISVNTEAFF. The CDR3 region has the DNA TGTGCCAGTAGTATATCAGTGAACACTGAAGCTTTCTTT.

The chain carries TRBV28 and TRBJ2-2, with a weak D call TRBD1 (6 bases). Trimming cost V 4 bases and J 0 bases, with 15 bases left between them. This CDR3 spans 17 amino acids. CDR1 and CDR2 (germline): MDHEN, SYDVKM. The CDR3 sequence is CASSSPPDRPNTGELFF. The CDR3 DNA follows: TGTGCCAGCAGTTCCCCCCCCGACAGGCCGAACACCGGGGAGCTGTTTTTT.

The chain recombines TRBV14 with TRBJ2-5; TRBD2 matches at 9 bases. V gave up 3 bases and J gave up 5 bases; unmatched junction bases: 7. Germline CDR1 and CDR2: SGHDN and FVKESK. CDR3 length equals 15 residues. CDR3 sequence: CASSQGGAGGETQYF. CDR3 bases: TGTGCCAGCAGCCAGGGTGGAGCGGGAGGCGAGACCCAGTACTTC. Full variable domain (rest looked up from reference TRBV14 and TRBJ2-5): EAGVTQFPSHSVIEKGQTVTLRCDPISGHDNLYWYRRVMGKEIKFLLHFVKESKQDESGMPNNRFLAERTGGTYSTLKVQPAELEDSGVYFCASSQGGAGGETQYFGPGTRLLVL.

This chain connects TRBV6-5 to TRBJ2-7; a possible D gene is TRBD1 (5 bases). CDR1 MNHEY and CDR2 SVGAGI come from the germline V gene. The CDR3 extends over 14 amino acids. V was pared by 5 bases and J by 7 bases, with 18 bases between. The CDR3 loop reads CASSTDLGLWEQYF. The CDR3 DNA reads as TGTGCCAGCAGTACAGACCTGGGGCTCTGGGAGCAGTACTTC.

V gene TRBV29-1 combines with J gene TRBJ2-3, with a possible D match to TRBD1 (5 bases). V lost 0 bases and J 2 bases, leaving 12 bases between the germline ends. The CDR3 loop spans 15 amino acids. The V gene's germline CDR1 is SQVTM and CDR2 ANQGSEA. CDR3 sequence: CSVEDLDTYTDTQYF. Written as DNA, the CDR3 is TGCAGCGTTGAAGATCTGGACACATACACAGATACGCAGTATTTT.

The CDR3 DNA follows: TGTGCCAGCAGTAGCAGGGCCTTGAACACTGAAGCTTTCTTT. Its protein product is CASSSRALNTEAFF. This chain links TRBV28 with TRBJ1-1; D possibly corresponds to TRBD1 (5 bases). The CDR3 covers 14 residues. V lost 5 bases, J lost 0 bases, and 10 bases lay in between. Germline CDR1 MDHEN, CDR2 SYDVKM.

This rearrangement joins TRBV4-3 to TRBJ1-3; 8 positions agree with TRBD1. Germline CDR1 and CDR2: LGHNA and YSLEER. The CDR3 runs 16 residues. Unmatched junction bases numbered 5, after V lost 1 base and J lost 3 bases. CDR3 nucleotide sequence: TGCGCCAGCAGCCAAGGGACAGGGACTAATGGAAACACCATATATTTT. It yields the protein CASSQGTGTNGNTIYF.

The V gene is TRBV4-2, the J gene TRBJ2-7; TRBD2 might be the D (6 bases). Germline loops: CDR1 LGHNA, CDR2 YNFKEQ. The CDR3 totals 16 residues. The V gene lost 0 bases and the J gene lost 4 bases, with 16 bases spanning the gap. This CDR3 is CASSQDLLASIYEQYF. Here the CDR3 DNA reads TGTGCCAGCAGCCAAGATCTTCTAGCGTCAATATACGAGCAGTACTTC.

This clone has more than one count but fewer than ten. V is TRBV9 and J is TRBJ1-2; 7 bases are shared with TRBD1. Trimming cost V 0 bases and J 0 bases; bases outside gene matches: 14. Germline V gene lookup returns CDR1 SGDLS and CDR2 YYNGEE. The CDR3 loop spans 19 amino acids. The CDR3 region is CASSVALGQWNLANYGYTF. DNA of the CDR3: TGTGCCAGCAGCGTAGCTTTGGGACAGTGGAATTTAGCTAACTATGGCTACACCTTC.

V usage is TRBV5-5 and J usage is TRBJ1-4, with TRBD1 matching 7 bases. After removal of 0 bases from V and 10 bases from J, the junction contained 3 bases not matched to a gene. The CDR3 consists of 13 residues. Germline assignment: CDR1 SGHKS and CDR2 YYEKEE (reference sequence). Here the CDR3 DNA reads TGTGCCAGCAGCTTGGACAGGGGTGGAAAACTGTTTTTT. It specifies CASSLDRGGKLFF.